This TCR beta chain was documented in a study of cytomegalovirus exposure and HLA in healthy donors. Study results and limitations: Trimming of TCR beta V- and J-genes showed a link, identified in a later analysis, to a missense DCLRE1C variant. Researchers counted 164 TCR beta chains as cytomegalovirus-associated.

The study sampled nominally healthy donors, though unrecorded immune exposures were likely. The CDR3 runs to 14 residues. The ends lost 4 bases at V and 5 bases at J; junction bases unmatched: 8. Germline V gene sequence: CDR1 SGHRS, CDR2 YFSETQ. In the case of this clone: What it binds is unknown.

Both 60 Vbeta primers and 13 Jbeta primers went into the PCR. Sequencing was performed with immunoSEQ multiplex PCR; in TCRdb, only in-frame clones are kept and a portion is missing. Altogether over 150,000 clones are present, roughly four fifths being singletons, with the ten largest covering around 1.6%. The chain has TRBV5-1 and TRBJ2-5, with 7 bases fitting TRBD1. This clonotype was obtained from a man over 45 in good health and CMV-seronegative. The sample consisted of PBMCs. The CDR3 loop reads CASSPDRKGETQYF. The DNA for the CDR3 is TGCGCCAGCAGCCCGGACAGGAAGGGGGAGACCCAGTACTTC.